The 2 T cell receptor beta chains given below trace back to one sample, sequenced in a study of blood T cell repertoires in COVID-19. Profiling relied on immunoSEQ multiplex PCR, and the TCRdb table lists in-frame clones only, not all of them. This sample carries about 220,000 clones, 82% of them seen once, and the ten largest clones take 3% to 4.5%. Sequencing used peripheral blood. All receptors come from a woman aged 80 or over with acute or convalescent COVID-19.

The chain couples TRBV13 to TRBJ2-4, with TRBD2 matching 15 bases. The CDR3 extends over 20 amino acids. V shed 4 bases, J shed 0 bases, and the junction held 10 bases outside the gene matches. CDR1 PRHDT and CDR2 FYEKMQ come from the germline V gene (reference sequence). Written as DNA, the CDR3 is TGTGCCAGCAGCTACGGGACTAGCGGGGGGCACGCCATAGCCAAAAACATTCAGTACTTC. Translated, it gives CASSYGTSGGHAIAKNIQYF.

The chain combines TRBV19 with TRBJ1-2, with 7 nucleotides matching TRBD1. The CDR3 loop spans 15 amino acids. CDR1 is LNHDA and CDR2 is SQIVND in the germline V gene (reference sequence). J was trimmed by 4 bases and V by 5 bases; bases with no gene match: 10. The CDR3 DNA follows: TGTGCCAGTAGTTCCGGGGACAGACAGCCCTATGGCTACACCTTC. Its protein product is CASSSGDRQPYGYTF.